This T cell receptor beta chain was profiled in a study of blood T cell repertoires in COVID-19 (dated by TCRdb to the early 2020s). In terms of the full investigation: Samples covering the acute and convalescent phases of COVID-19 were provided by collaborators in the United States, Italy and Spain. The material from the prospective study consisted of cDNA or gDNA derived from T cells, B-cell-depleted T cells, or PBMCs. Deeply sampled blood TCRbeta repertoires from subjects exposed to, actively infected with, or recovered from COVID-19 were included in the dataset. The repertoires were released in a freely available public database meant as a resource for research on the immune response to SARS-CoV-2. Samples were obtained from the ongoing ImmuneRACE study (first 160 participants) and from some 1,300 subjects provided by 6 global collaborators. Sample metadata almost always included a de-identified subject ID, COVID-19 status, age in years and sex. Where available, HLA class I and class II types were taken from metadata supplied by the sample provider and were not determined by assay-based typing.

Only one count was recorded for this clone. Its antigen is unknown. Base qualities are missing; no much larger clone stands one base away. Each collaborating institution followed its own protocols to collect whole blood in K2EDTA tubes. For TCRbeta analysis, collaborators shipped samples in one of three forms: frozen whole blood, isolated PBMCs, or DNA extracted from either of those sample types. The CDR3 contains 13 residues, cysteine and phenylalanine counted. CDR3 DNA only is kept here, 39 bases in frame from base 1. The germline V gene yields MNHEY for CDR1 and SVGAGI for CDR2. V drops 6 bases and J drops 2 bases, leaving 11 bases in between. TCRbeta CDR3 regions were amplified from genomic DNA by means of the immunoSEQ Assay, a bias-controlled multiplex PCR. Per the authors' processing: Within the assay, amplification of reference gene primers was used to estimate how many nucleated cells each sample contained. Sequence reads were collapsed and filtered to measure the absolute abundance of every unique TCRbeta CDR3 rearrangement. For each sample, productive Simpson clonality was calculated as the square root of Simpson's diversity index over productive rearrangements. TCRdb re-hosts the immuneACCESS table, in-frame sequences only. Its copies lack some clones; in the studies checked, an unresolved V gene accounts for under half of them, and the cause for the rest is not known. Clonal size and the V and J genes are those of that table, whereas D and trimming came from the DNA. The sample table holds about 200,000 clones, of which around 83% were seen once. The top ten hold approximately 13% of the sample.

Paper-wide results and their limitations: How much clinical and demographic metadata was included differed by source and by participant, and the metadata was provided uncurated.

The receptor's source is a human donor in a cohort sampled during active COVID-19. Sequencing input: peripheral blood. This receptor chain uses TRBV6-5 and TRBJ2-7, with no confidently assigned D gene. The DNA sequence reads TGTGCCAGCAGAATGGGCAGTACCTACGAGCAGTACTTC. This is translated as CASRMGSTYEQYF.